Presented here are 13 T cell receptor beta chains from one specimen sequenced in a study of cytomegalovirus exposure and HLA in healthy donors. This PCR relied on a set of 60 Vbeta primers and 13 Jbeta primers. Assay used: immunoSEQ multiplex PCR; TCRdb lists only in-frame clones, some missing. Of some 180,000 clones in the sample, 79% were seen once. Input material: PBMCs. The receptors originated from a woman aged 25 to 39 in good health and CMV-seropositive.

This chain links TRBV5-8 with TRBJ1-2, with TRBD1 identical over 10 bases. The V gene end was trimmed by 0 bases and the J gene end by 12 bases; junction bases not matched to a gene: 5. The germline CDR1 and CDR2 sequences are SGHTS and YDEGEE. The CDR3 spans 13 residues. This CDR3 reads CASSLARQGANTF. CDR3 in DNA: TGTGCCAGCAGCTTGGCGAGACAGGGGGCCAACACCTTC.

This clone was found a few times. CDR3 loop: CATRGGRTDTQYF. The CDR3, as DNA: TGTGCCACCCGAGGAGGGCGCACAGATACGCAGTATTTT. The chain carries TRBV15 and TRBJ2-3; D is perhaps TRBD2 (6 bases). The germline V gene encodes CDR1 LNHNV and CDR2 YYDKDF (reference sequence). The CDR3 is 13 amino acids. Trimming pared 8 bases from V and 1 base from J, leaving 10 bases between. Looking up the rest from reference TRBV15 and TRBJ2-3 gives the full variable domain: DAMVIQNPRYQVTQFGKPVTLSCSQTLNHNVMYWYQQKSSQAPKLLFHYYDKDFNNEADTPDNFQSRRPNTSFCFLDIRSPGLGDTAMYLCATRGGRTDTQYFGPGTRLTVL.

This chain connects TRBV19 to TRBJ1-1; D possibly corresponds to TRBD1 (5 bases). CDR1 LNHDA and CDR2 SQIVND come from the germline V gene (reference sequence). V dropped 10 bases and J dropped 4 bases, with 13 bases sitting between them. This CDR3 spans 12 amino acids. CDR3 sequence: CATRTGGTEAFF. CDR3 coding DNA: TGTGCCACTAGGACGGGGGGCACTGAAGCTTTCTTT. Full variable domain (rest looked up from reference TRBV19 and TRBJ1-1): DGGITQSPKYLFRKEGQNVTLSCEQNLNHDAMYWYRQDPGQGLRLIYYSQIVNDFQKGDIAEGYSVSREKKESFPLTVTSAQKNPTAFYLCATRTGGTEAFFGQGTRLTVV.

V gene TRBV10-2 combines with J gene TRBJ1-1, with D tentatively TRBD1 (6 bases). The CDR3 covers 14 residues. V was cut by 3 bases and J by 5 bases, with 13 bases left in between. Germline V CDR1 and CDR2: WSHSY, SAAADI. CDR3 DNA: TGCGCCAGCAGTGATTCCAGGGGTAGGACTGAAGCTTTCTTT. Translating it yields CASSDSRGRTEAFF.

The rearrangement links TRBV18 to TRBJ1-4, with D tentatively TRBD1 (6 bases). Germline CDR1 reads KGHSH; CDR2 reads LQKENI. Between the trimmed V and J ends, which lost 6 bases and 5 bases, there was a span of 16 bases. The CDR3 length is 15 residues. The CDR3 DNA reads as TGTGCCAGCTCTCTGGGGGCAGATCACAATGAAAAACTGTTTTTT. Translating gives CASSLGADHNEKLFF.

The chain links TRBV9 to TRBJ2-3; the D is unclear. This CDR3 has 15 amino acids. CDR1 SGDLS and CDR2 YYNGEE come from the germline V gene. Between the trimmed V and J ends, which lost 4 bases and 4 bases, there was a span of 16 bases. This CDR3 reads CASSPDPHSSDTQYF. DNA for the CDR3: TGTGCCAGCAGCCCCGATCCCCATAGCTCAGATACGCAGTATTTT.

The chain employs TRBV5-8 and TRBJ1-2; the D is unclear. Germline CDR1 is SGHTS and CDR2 is YDEGEE. The V and J ends lost 4 bases and 2 bases respectively, with 9 bases between them. The CDR3 contains 13 residues. CDR3 bases: TGTGCCAGCAGCCTCCGTTCGAACTATGGCTACACCTTC. Its protein product is CASSLRSNYGYTF. Looking up the rest from reference TRBV5-8 and TRBJ1-2 gives the full variable domain: EAGVTQSPTHLIKTRGQQATLRCSPISGHTSVYWYQQALGLGLQFLLWYDEGEERNRGNFPPRFSGRQFPNYSSELNVNALELEDSALYLCASSLRSNYGYTFGSGTRLTVV.

The table lists this clone with a few counts. The V gene is TRBV7-7, the J gene TRBJ2-3, with D unclear. Germline V CDR1 and CDR2: SSHAT, FNYEAQ (reference sequence). This CDR3 has 13 amino acids. Trimming stripped 5 bases from V and 1 base from J, with 7 bases between. The chain's CDR3 is CASSASGTDTQYF. The CDR3 DNA is TGTGCCAGCAGCGCCTCAGGCACAGATACGCAGTATTTT.

The V and J genes are TRBV5-5 and TRBJ2-5; D is unresolved. The CDR3 consists of 12 residues. Per the germline V gene, CDR1 is SGHKS and CDR2 is YYEKEE (reference sequence). The ends were cut back, 3 bases at V and 5 bases at J, with 8 bases in the middle. This CDR3 is CASSSTEETQYF. As DNA, the CDR3 is TGTGCCAGCAGCTCCACTGAGGAGACCCAGTACTTC.

CDR3 in DNA: TGTGCCAGCAGCATGGGACAAGGAGGTCCTGGCTACACCTTC. This codes for CASSMGQGGPGYTF. This chain connects TRBV7-9 to TRBJ1-2, with D tentatively TRBD1 (6 bases). This CDR3 region has 14 residues. The V and J ends lost 5 bases and 7 bases respectively, with 17 bases between them. Germline lookup yields CDR1 SEHNR and CDR2 FQNEAQ (reference sequence).

The rearrangement uses TRBV6-1 and TRBJ1-4; 7 bases line up with TRBD1. Germline-derived CDR1 and CDR2 are MNHNS and SASEGT. The CDR3 runs to 15 residues. The ends lost 7 bases at V and 6 bases at J; junction bases unmatched: 11. The CDR3 spells CASTPLTGEYEKLFF. The CDR3 DNA reads as TGTGCCAGCACCCCCCTAACAGGGGAATATGAAAAACTGTTTTTT.

The J gene is TRBJ1-1, the V gene TRBV11-2; D perhaps matches TRBD1 (6 bases). From germline, CDR1 is SGHAT and CDR2 FQNNGV. The CDR3 contains 13 residues. V was trimmed by 4 bases and J by 5 bases, leaving 11 bases between them. CDR3 DNA: TGTGCCAGCAGCTACGCAGGGGAGACTGAAGCTTTCTTT. Amino acid sequence: CASSYAGETEAFF.

The rearrangement uses TRBV7-9 and TRBJ1-6; D not resolved. The CDR3 has 14 amino acids. CDR1 and CDR2 from the germline V gene are SEHNR and FQNEAQ (reference sequence). Trimming cost V 5 bases and J 4 bases, with 9 bases left between them. This chain's CDR3 is CASSTGGYNSPLHF. The CDR3 region has the DNA TGTGCCAGCAGCACTGGAGGGTATAATTCACCCCTCCACTTT.